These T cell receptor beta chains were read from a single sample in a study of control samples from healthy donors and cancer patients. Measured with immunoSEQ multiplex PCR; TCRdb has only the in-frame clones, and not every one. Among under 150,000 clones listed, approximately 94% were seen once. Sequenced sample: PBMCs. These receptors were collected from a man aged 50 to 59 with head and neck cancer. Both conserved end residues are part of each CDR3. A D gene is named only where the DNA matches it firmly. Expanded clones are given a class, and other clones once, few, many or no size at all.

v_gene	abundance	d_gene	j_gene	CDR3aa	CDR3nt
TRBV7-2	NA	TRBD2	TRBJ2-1	CASSLNGLAGIEQFF	TGTGCCAGCAGCTTAAACGGCCTAGCGGGGATTGAGCAGTTCTTC
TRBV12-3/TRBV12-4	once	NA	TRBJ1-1	CASSLRGNTEAFF	TGTGCCAGCAGTTTAAGGGGAAACACTGAAGCTTTCTTT
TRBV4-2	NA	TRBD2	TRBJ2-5	CASSQPSGGRQETQYF	TGTGCCAGCAGCCAACCTAGCGGGGGTAGACAAGAGACCCAGTACTTC
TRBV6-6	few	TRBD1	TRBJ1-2	CASSPTLQGANYGYTF	TGTGCCAGCAGCCCTACACTACAGGGGGCTAACTATGGCTACACCTTC
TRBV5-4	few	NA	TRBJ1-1	CASSLGHREFSGEAFF	TGTGCCAGCAGCTTGGGACATAGAGAATTTTCGGGTGAAGCTTTCTTT
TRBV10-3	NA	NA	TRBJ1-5	CAISESDVGNQPQHF	TGTGCCATCAGTGAATCGGACGTAGGCAATCAGCCCCAGCATTTT
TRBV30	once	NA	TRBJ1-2	CAWSQSVGYGYTF	TGTGCCTGGAGCCAGAGTGTGGGCTATGGCTACACCTTC
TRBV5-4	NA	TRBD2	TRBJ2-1	CASSRGAGASYNEQFF	TGTGCCAGCAGTAGAGGAGCGGGGGCTAGCTACAATGAGCAGTTCTTC
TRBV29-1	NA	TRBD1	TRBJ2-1	CSVGTGGLNEQFF	TGCAGCGTCGGGACAGGGGGGCTTAATGAGCAGTTCTTC
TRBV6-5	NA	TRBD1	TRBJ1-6	CASKDGTGGQPLHF	TGTGCCAGCAAGGACGGGACAGGGGGTCAACCCCTCCACTTT
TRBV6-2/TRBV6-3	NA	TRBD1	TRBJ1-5	CASSDRGDQPQHF	TGTGCCAGCAGTGACAGGGGGGACCAGCCCCAGCATTTT
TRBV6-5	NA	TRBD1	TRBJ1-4	CASSRGTGGRKLFF	TGTGCCAGCAGTAGGGGTACAGGGGGGAGAAAACTGTTTTTT
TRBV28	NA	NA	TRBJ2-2	CASSSPSGEYAGELFF	TGTGCCAGCAGCTCCCCCTCAGGGGAGTATGCCGGGGAGCTGTTTTTT
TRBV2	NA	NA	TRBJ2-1	CASRTGPTSVEQFF	TGTGCCAGCCGGACGGGACCGACGAGCGTTGAGCAGTTCTTC
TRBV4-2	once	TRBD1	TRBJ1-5	CASSQDGQGVGPQHF	TGTGCCAGCAGCCAAGACGGACAGGGGGTCGGGCCCCAGCATTTT
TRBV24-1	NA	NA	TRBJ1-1	CATSGGNTEAFF	TGTGCCACCAGTGGCGGGAACACTGAAGCTTTCTTT
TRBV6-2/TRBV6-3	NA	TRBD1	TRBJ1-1	CASSDRGRVTEAFF	TGTGCCAGCAGTGACAGGGGAAGGGTTACTGAAGCTTTCTTT
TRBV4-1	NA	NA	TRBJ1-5	CASSQETGVGQPQHF	TGCGCCAGCAGCCAAGAAACGGGGGTGGGTCAGCCCCAGCATTTT
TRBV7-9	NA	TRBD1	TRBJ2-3	CASSLPTGGGTDTQYF	TGTGCCAGCAGCTTACCTACAGGGGGCGGCACAGATACGCAGTATTTT
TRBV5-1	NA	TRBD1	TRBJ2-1	CASSPGQAGEQFF	TGCGCCAGCAGTCCTGGACAGGCGGGTGAGCAGTTCTTC
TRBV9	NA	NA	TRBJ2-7	CASSATGGGSYEQYF	TGTGCCAGCAGTGCAACAGGAGGGGGCTCCTACGAGCAGTACTTC
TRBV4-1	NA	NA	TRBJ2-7	CASSRPGQSREQYF	TGCGCCAGCAGCCGACCGGGACAAAGTCGCGAGCAGTACTTC
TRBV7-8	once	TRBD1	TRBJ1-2	CASSPLVGGAYGYTF	TGTGCCAGCAGCCCCCTTGTAGGGGGCGCTTATGGCTACACCTTC
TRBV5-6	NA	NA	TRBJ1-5	CASSLRTKYQPQHF	TGTGCCAGCAGCCTCCGGACAAAGTATCAGCCCCAGCATTTT
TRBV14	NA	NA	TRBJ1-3	CASSQGWGGSGNTIYF	TGTGCCAGCAGCCAAGGATGGGGAGGCTCTGGAAACACCATATATTTT
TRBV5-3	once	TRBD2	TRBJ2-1	CARSLECSGGNEQFF	TGTGCCAGAAGCTTGGAATGTAGCGGGGGGAATGAGCAGTTCTTC
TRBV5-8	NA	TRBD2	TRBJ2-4	CASSFLRLAGVVGFQYF	TGTGCCAGCAGCTTCTTGAGACTAGCGGGGGTAGTGGGGTTTCAGTACTTC
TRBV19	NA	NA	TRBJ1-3	CASMRGAGNTIYF	TGTGCCAGTATGCGCGGAGCTGGAAACACCATATATTTT
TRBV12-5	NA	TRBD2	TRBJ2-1	CASGRLAGGPGYEQFF	TGTGCTAGTGGTCGGCTAGCGGGGGGGCCAGGTTATGAGCAGTTCTTC
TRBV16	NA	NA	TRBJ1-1	CASSQARQNTEAFF	TGTGCCAGCAGCCAAGCCCGGCAGAACACTGAAGCTTTCTTT
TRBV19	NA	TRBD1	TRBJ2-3	CASSIGGQVTDTQYF	TGTGCCAGTAGCATCGGGGGACAGGTCACAGATACGCAGTATTTT
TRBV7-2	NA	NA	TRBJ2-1	CASSLLGGGNEQFF	TGTGCCAGCAGCTTATTGGGGGGTGGGAATGAGCAGTTCTTC
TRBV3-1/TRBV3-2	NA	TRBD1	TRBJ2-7	CASSHSSRGYEQYF	TGTGCCAGCAGCCATTCCTCCAGGGGGTACGAGCAGTACTTC
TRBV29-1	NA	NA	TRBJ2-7	CSVSRDRVSYEQYF	TGCAGCGTCAGCCGGGACCGAGTCTCCTACGAGCAGTACTTC
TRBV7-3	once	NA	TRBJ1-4	CASSGDVNEKLFF	TGTGCCAGCAGCGGGGACGTTAATGAAAAACTGTTTTTT
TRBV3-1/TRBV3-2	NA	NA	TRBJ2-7	CASSRQIRDMQYF	TGTGCCAGCAGCCGCCAAATAAGGGACATGCAGTACTTC
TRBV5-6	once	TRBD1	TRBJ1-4	CASERRGQDPNEKLFF	TGTGCCAGCGAACGGCGGGGACAGGACCCAAATGAAAAACTGTTTTTT
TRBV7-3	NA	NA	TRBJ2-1	CASSSRGARNEQFF	TGTGCCAGCAGCTCTCGGGGGGCCCGGAATGAGCAGTTCTTC
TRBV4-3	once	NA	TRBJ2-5	CASSQAGAGGETQYF	TGCGCCAGCAGCCAAGCGGGGGCCGGGGGAGAGACCCAGTACTTC
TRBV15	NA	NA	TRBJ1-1	CATSRDRGVNTEAFF	TGTGCCACCAGCAGAGATAGAGGGGTGAACACTGAAGCTTTCTTT
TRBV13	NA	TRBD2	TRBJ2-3	CASSWGTSGVDTQYF	TGTGCCAGCAGCTGGGGGACTAGCGGGGTAGATACGCAGTATTTT
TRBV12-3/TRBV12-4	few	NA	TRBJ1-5	CASSLKWAQPQHF	TGTGCCAGCAGTTTGAAGTGGGCGCAGCCCCAGCATTTT
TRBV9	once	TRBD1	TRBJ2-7	CASSVSTGPYEQYF	TGTGCCAGCAGCGTCTCGACAGGGCCCTACGAGCAGTACTTC